One and the same sample provided the 23 T cell receptor beta chains below, sequenced in a study of human T cells and chemical hapten exposure. Indicated time point: pre-sensitization, week 0. The treatment here: therapeutic diphenylcyclopropenone sensitization with weekly scalp DPC. TCRdb ran MiXCR on the RACE reads and lists one entry per CDR3 protein. This table holds more than 300,000 distinct CDR3 sequences, less than 6.5% found once. The sample here was whole blood, taken in connection with sensitization to the hapten diphenylcyclopropenone (DPC). These receptors came from a woman in her 50s with alopecia areata. Some clones in this sample may be carry-over from other donors' samples.

The chain is built from TRBV20-1 and TRBJ2-3; 9 nucleotides align to TRBD2. The CDR3 loop spans 14 amino acids. V gave up 5 bases and J gave up 4 bases; unmatched junction bases: 7. CDR1 DFQATT and CDR2 SNEGSKA come from the germline V gene (reference sequence). CDR3 coding DNA: TGCAGTGCTGTACCTAGCGGGAACTCAGATACGCAGTATTTT. Translation gives CSAVPSGNSDTQYF.

This clonotype was counted many times. V and J are TRBV20-1 and TRBJ2-3, with 7 bases identical to TRBD1. Germline CDR1 DFQATT, CDR2 SNEGSKA (reference sequence). CDR3 length: 16 amino acids. With V trimmed by 5 bases and J by 0 bases, 11 bases remained unmatched. The CDR3 DNA follows: TGCAGTGCTCCACTTTTACAGGGGATTAGCACAGATACGCAGTATTTT. Its protein is CSAPLLQGISTDTQYF.

This clonotype was seen at least ten times. The J gene is TRBJ2-3, the V gene TRBV20-1; a weak D match, TRBD2 (5 bases). V lost 0 bases, J lost 5 bases, and 21 bases lay in between. The length of the CDR3 is 17 residues. Germline V gene sequence: CDR1 DFQATT, CDR2 SNEGSKA (reference sequence). The CDR3 loop is CSARDRLSIGVGDTQYF. For the CDR3, the DNA is TGCAGTGCTAGAGATCGTCTAAGTATCGGGGTGGGAGATACGCAGTATTTT.

A few counts support this clonotype. V and J are TRBV20-1 and TRBJ1-5; 8 positions match TRBD1. V shed 5 bases and J 3 bases; nucleotides not matched to a gene: 12. This CDR3 is built from 16 residues. The germline CDR1 and CDR2 sequences are DFQATT and SNEGSKA (reference sequence). The CDR3, as DNA: TGCAGTGCTCCAGTTCAGGGGGCAATTTACAATCAGCCCCAGCATTTT. Encoded protein: CSAPVQGAIYNQPQHF.

There are many counts of this clonotype. V usage is TRBV11-2 and J usage is TRBJ2-1; possible D gene TRBD2, 6 bases. In germline, CDR1 is SGHAT, CDR2 FQNNGV. The CDR3 totals 16 residues. V was shortened by 0 bases and J by 5 bases, with 14 bases between the two germline ends. The CDR3 loop reads CASSLDLSGENNEQFF. The CDR3 DNA sequence: TGTGCCAGCAGCTTAGACCTATCGGGGGAGAACAATGAGCAGTTCTTC.

This clonotype came up a few times. The chain's CDR3 is CSARDAAQGDEQFF. The CDR3 DNA sequence: TGCAGTGCTAGAGATGCCGCCCAGGGGGATGAGCAGTTCTTC. The chain employs TRBV20-1 and TRBJ2-1; 7 bases align to TRBD1. The J segment lost 8 bases and the V segment lost 0 bases, leaving 7 bases of the junction unmatched. The CDR3 extends over 14 amino acids. Germline loops: CDR1 DFQATT, CDR2 SNEGSKA (reference sequence).

This clonotype was counted at least ten times. The chain recombines TRBV5-5 with TRBJ1-4; D is possibly TRBD1 (5 bases). There are 15 residues in the CDR3. V dropped 4 bases and J dropped 7 bases, with 17 bases sitting between them. Per germline, CDR1 SGHKS and CDR2 YYEKEE (reference sequence). Here the CDR3 reads CASSAGTVQGEKLFF. For the CDR3, the DNA is TGTGCCAGCAGCGCGGGGACTGTCCAGGGTGAAAAACTGTTTTTT. Complete variable domain (other parts from reference TRBV5-5 and TRBJ1-4): DAGVTQSPTHLIKTRGQQVTLRCSPISGHKSVSWYQQVLGQGPQFIFQYYEKEERGRGNFPDRFSARQFPNYSSELNVNALLLGDSALYLCASSAGTVQGEKLFFGSGTQLSVL.

The chain is built from TRBV3-1 and TRBJ2-5, with D maybe TRBD1 (7 bases). V lost 0 bases and J 5 bases, leaving 16 bases between the germline ends. CDR3 size: 16 residues. CDR1 and CDR2 from the germline V gene are LGHDT and YNNKEL (reference sequence). The CDR3 sequence is CASSQEQGGRRETQYF. In nucleotides, the CDR3 is TGTGCCAGCAGCCAAGAGCAGGGGGGCCGAAGGGAGACCCAGTACTTC.

This clonotype was picked up many times. The chain joins TRBV4-1 to TRBJ2-7, with D perhaps matching TRBD1 (6 bases). V lost 0 bases and J 3 bases, leaving 15 bases between the germline ends. CDR3 length: 16 residues. Germline CDR1 is MGHRA and CDR2 is YSYEKL. In DNA, the CDR3 is TGCGCCAGCAGCCAAGATTTACAGGGTCGCGTCTACGAGCAGTACTTC. Protein: CASSQDLQGRVYEQYF.

V is TRBV28 and J is TRBJ1-4; 11 bases align to TRBD1. CDR1 is MDHEN and CDR2 is SYDVKM in the germline V gene. The CDR3 contains 15 residues. V dropped 5 bases and J dropped 6; count of bases not matched to a gene: 5. CDR3 sequence: CASSQSGQGDEKLFF. The CDR3 DNA reads as TGTGCCAGCAGTCAATCGGGACAGGGGGATGAAAAACTGTTTTTT.

This clonotype was observed many times. The chain links TRBV20-1 to TRBJ1-1; the D gene is possibly TRBD1 (6 bases). Germline CDR1 DFQATT, CDR2 SNEGSKA (reference sequence). Trimming removed 0 bases from V and 3 bases from J, with 11 bases in between. This CDR3 contains 14 residues. For the CDR3, the DNA is TGCAGTGCTAGAGATATGAGGGGGGACACTGAAGCTTTCTTT. Protein product: CSARDMRGDTEAFF.

The rearrangement joins TRBV6-2 or TRBV6-3 to TRBJ2-5; TRBD2 matches 8 bases. J lost 4 bases, V lost 4 bases, and 8 bases had no gene match. This CDR3 has 15 amino acids. The germline gives CDR1 MNHEY, CDR2 SVGEGT. The CDR3 sequence is CASSSLVAGPETQYF. In DNA form, the CDR3 reads TGTGCCAGCAGTTCCCTAGTAGCGGGACCAGAGACCCAGTACTTC.

This clonotype was detected many times. The CDR3 loop is CASSLRGALTDTQYF. The CDR3 DNA reads TGTGCCAGCAGCTTGCGGGGGGCCCTCACAGATACGCAGTATTTT. The rearrangement links TRBV7-2 to TRBJ2-3; 8 bases line up with TRBD2. Looked up from germline, CDR1 is SGHTA and CDR2 is FQGNSA. J gave up 2 bases and V 3 bases, and 4 bases lay outside the gene matches. The CDR3 totals 15 residues.

This clonotype was recorded a few times. The J gene is TRBJ1-2, the V gene TRBV20-1; D is unresolved. The CDR3 loop spans 17 amino acids. Germline V CDR1 and CDR2: DFQATT, SNEGSKA (reference sequence). V shed 0 bases and J shed 0 bases, with 17 bases lying between them. The CDR3 sequence is CSARDDLVLGANYGYTF. CDR3 sequence (DNA): TGCAGTGCTAGAGATGATCTGGTCCTCGGAGCTAACTATGGCTACACCTTC.

V usage is TRBV5-1 and J usage is TRBJ2-3; D is undetermined. The CDR3 extends over 15 amino acids. Germline loops: CDR1 SGHRS, CDR2 YFSETQ. The V end was cut by 0 bases, the J end by 1 base, with 9 bases between. CDR3 in DNA: TGCGCCAGCAGCTTGGGATGGGCAGGCACAGATACGCAGTATTTT. Encoded protein: CASSLGWAGTDTQYF.

The chain has TRBV2 and TRBJ1-5, with 10 bases matching TRBD1. Germline loops: CDR1 SNHLY, CDR2 FYNNEI. This CDR3 comprises 16 residues. V was pared by 3 bases and J by 3 bases, with 5 bases of the junction left unmatched. The CDR3, as DNA: TGTGCCAGCAGTGATGCAGGACAGGGGGTCAATCAGCCCCAGCATTTT. This codes for CASSDAGQGVNQPQHF.

The sample holds many counts of this clonotype. The chain couples TRBV10-1 to TRBJ2-5; possibly TRBD1 or TRBD2 for D (5 bases each). Germline V CDR1 and CDR2: WNHNN, SYGVQD (reference sequence). The germline V and J ends were trimmed by 6 bases and 1 base, with 12 bases remaining between them. The CDR3 spans 14 residues. The CDR3 loop reads CASSRDPSQETQYF. The CDR3 coding sequence is TGCGCCAGCAGCCGGGACCCCTCCCAAGAGACCCAGTACTTC.

This clonotype was observed at least ten times. The chain is built from TRBV4-2 and TRBJ2-3, with D unresolved. The CDR3 runs 16 residues. V was shortened by 1 base and J by 1 base, with 12 bases between the two germline ends. Germline V gene lookup returns CDR1 LGHNA and CDR2 YNFKEQ. The CDR3 nucleotides read TGTGCCAGCAGCCAAGGAGCCACTATCGGCACAGATACGCAGTATTTT. Amino acid sequence: CASSQGATIGTDTQYF.

The sample holds many counts of this clonotype. The gene calls are TRBV5-1 and TRBJ2-7; no definite D call. The CDR3 spans 14 residues. The V and J ends lost 2 bases and 3 bases respectively, with 12 bases between them. Germline V gene data show CDR1 as SGHRS and CDR2 as YFSETQ. CDR3 protein: CASSLGPDNYEQYF. Written as DNA, the CDR3 is TGCGCCAGCAGCTTAGGCCCAGATAACTACGAGCAGTACTTC.

This clonotype was seen once. This chain joins TRBV15 and TRBJ1-4; D perhaps matches TRBD1 (6 bases). This CDR3 is built from 14 residues. The V gene lost 1 base and the J gene lost 6 bases, with 9 bases spanning the gap. Germline V CDR1 and CDR2: LNHNV, YYDKDF (reference sequence). CDR3 sequence (DNA): TGTGCCACCAGCAGAGGGGGGGCAGATGAAAAACTGTTTTTT. Its translation: CATSRGGADEKLFF.

The chain uses TRBV3-1 and TRBJ1-5; D uncertain. The CDR3 is 15 amino acids. CDR1 and CDR2 from the germline V gene are LGHDT and YNNKEL (reference sequence). The germline V and J ends were trimmed by 3 bases and 4 bases, with 13 bases remaining between them. Written as DNA, the CDR3 is TGTGCCAGCAGCCAGGGTGAATTGGTAAATCAGCCCCAGCATTTT. Residues: CASSQGELVNQPQHF.

This clonotype was picked up many times. The chain carries TRBV5-1 and TRBJ1-6; D not certain. Deletions cut 6 bases from V and 9 bases from J, with 19 bases between. Germline-derived CDR1 and CDR2 are SGHRS and YFSETQ. This CDR3 contains 15 residues. CDR3 sequence: CASKGKETPSSPLHF. CDR3 bases: TGCGCCAGCAAAGGAAAGGAGACCCCAAGTTCACCCCTCCACTTT.

The chain employs TRBV5-1 and TRBJ1-1, with D unresolved. The CDR3 contains 15 residues. The ends were cut back, 0 bases at V and 5 bases at J, with 14 bases in the middle. The V gene's germline CDR1 is SGHRS and CDR2 YFSETQ. CDR3 sequence reads: CASSLASLGGTEAFF. DNA of the CDR3: TGCGCCAGCAGCTTGGCCTCGTTGGGAGGTACTGAAGCTTTCTTT. Full variable domain (outside the CDR3, taken from reference TRBV5-1 and TRBJ1-1): KAGVTQTPRYLIKTRGQQVTLSCSPISGHRSVSWYQQTPGQGLQFLFEYFSETQRNKGNFPGRFSGRQFSNSRSEMNVSTLELGDSALYLCASSLASLGGTEAFFGQGTRLTVV.